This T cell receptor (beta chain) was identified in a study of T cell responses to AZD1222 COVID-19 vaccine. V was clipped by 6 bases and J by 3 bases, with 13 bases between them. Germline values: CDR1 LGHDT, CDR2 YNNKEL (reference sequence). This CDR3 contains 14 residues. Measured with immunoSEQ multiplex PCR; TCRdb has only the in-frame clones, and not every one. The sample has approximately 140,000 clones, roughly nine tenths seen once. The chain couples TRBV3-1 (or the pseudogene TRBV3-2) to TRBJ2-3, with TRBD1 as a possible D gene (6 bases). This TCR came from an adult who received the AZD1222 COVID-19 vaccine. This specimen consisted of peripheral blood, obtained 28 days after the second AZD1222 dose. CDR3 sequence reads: CASSSGQGTDTQYF. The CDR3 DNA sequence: TGTGCCAGCAGTTCCGGCCAGGGGACAGATACGCAGTATTTT.